This record covers a single T cell receptor (beta chain). Its antigen is as yet unknown. This sample stems from a study of CD8+ T cells in alopecia areata. Study-wide background: Tofacitinib administration to treated patients was oral, at 5 to 10 mg twice daily.

After isolation, RNA underwent reverse transcription to generate cDNA as the sequencing template. Profiling relied on immunoSEQ multiplex PCR, and the TCRdb table lists in-frame clones only, not all of them. The sample lists fewer than 100,000 clones; roughly 42% were seen once. V was clipped by 5 bases and J by 7 bases, with 18 bases between them. CDR3 size: 15 residues. Looked up from germline, CDR1 is SGHVS and CDR2 is FQNEAQ. Sampling of alopecia areata patients yielded lesional scalp punch biopsies as well as peripheral blood. Overall study results and limits: Sequence data from scalp samples additionally include resident alphabeta T cells of normal skin. Lesional scalp displayed greater clonality than normal scalp, most notably in alopecia totalis/universalis.

Sequencing used CD4+ T cells sorted from blood. The chain couples TRBV7-8 to TRBJ2-1, with D possibly matching TRBD1 (5 bases). The clonotype was recovered from a human donor with alopecia areata. The CDR3 bases are TGTGCCAGCAGCGCACAGGTTTTGGGTTTGAATGAGCAGTTCTTC. Residues: CASSAQVLGLNEQFF. The entire variable domain, with the rest obtained from reference TRBV7-8 and TRBJ2-1, is as follows: GAGVSQSPRYKVAKRGQDVALRCDPISGHVSLFWYQQALGQGPEFLTYFQNEAQLDKSGLPSDRFFAERPEGSVSTLKIQRTQQEDSAVYLCASSAQVLGLNEQFFGPGTRLTVL.